Listed below are T cell receptor beta chains from one sample, sequenced in a study of T cells in Graves' hyperthyroidism and ophthalmopathy. One entry per CDR3 protein, called by TCRdb with MiXCR from the multiplex PCR reads. The sample lists fewer than 450,000 distinct CDR3 sequences; roughly 15% were seen once. The sample was blood. The source of these receptors is a woman aged 60 to 75 with Graves' ophthalmopathy. Each CDR3 is given without its conserved first and last residue.

V gene: TRBV5-4
J gene: TRBJ2-5
CDR3 length: 15
CDR3 protein: ASSLSGLAGVGETQY

V gene: TRBV13
J gene: TRBJ2-2
CDR3 length: 14
CDR3 protein: ASSPQMGGNTGELF

V gene: TRBV20-1
J gene: TRBJ2-7
CDR3 length: 11
CDR3 protein: SARVSGRNEQY

V gene: TRBV5-6
J gene: TRBJ2-2
CDR3 length: 12
CDR3 protein: ASSWTGATGELF

V gene: TRBV20-1
J gene: TRBJ2-3
CDR3 length: 12
CDR3 protein: SAGLAGGPDTQY

V gene: TRBV7-2
J gene: TRBJ2-2
CDR3 length: 11
CDR3 protein: ASSPGAHRELF

V gene: TRBV7-8
J gene: TRBJ2-1
CDR3 length: 14
CDR3 protein: ASSLSLAVSYNEQF

V gene: TRBV10-2
J gene: TRBJ2-5
CDR3 length: 12
CDR3 protein: ASSEVKGQGTQY

V gene: TRBV6-5
J gene: TRBJ2-2
CDR3 length: 13
CDR3 protein: ASSYLGLGSGELF

V gene: TRBV6-6
J gene: TRBJ2-2
CDR3 length: 15
CDR3 protein: ASSYASGTMGTGELF

V gene: TRBV20-1
J gene: TRBJ2-3
CDR3 length: 13
CDR3 protein: SGAGSQTRADTQY

V gene: TRBV28
J gene: TRBJ1-5
CDR3 length: 12
CDR3 protein: ASSPYLYDQPQH

V gene: TRBV25-1
J gene: TRBJ2-7
CDR3 length: 13
CDR3 protein: ASSHTWAPKGEQY

V gene: TRBV11-2
J gene: TRBJ2-1
CDR3 length: 15
CDR3 protein: ASSWGLAGGSYNEQF

V gene: TRBV6-1
J gene: TRBJ2-7
CDR3 length: 15
CDR3 protein: ASSSQKAGAKTYEQY

V gene: TRBV24-1
J gene: TRBJ1-5
CDR3 length: 11
CDR3 protein: ATSAGVNHPQH

V gene: TRBV7-3
J gene: TRBJ2-4
CDR3 length: 17
CDR3 protein: ASSSSGQGTPYAKNIQY

V gene: TRBV28
J gene: TRBJ1-2
CDR3 length: 11
CDR3 protein: ASSLGLDYGYT

V gene: TRBV6-5
J gene: TRBJ2-5
CDR3 length: 14
CDR3 protein: ASSYSGQRYQETQY

V gene: TRBV12-3/TRBV12-4
J gene: TRBJ2-7
CDR3 length: 12
CDR3 protein: ASSLPGQPHEQY

V gene: TRBV28
J gene: TRBJ2-1
CDR3 length: 12
CDR3 protein: ASSLTSGTGEQF

V gene: TRBV6-5
J gene: TRBJ2-2
CDR3 length: 16
CDR3 protein: ASSYPNIAGLNTGELF

V gene: TRBV7-9
J gene: TRBJ1-2
CDR3 length: 14
CDR3 protein: ASSGSRQGANYGYT

V gene: TRBV6-1
J gene: TRBJ1-1
CDR3 length: 11
CDR3 protein: ASREGADTEAF

V gene: TRBV5-1
J gene: TRBJ2-2
CDR3 length: 16
CDR3 protein: ASSSRGLAGVAAGELF

V gene: TRBV10-1
J gene: TRBJ2-7
CDR3 length: 11
CDR3 protein: ASSRTVAGEQY

V gene: TRBV2
J gene: TRBJ1-4
CDR3 length: 13
CDR3 protein: ASSEFTVTNEKLF

V gene: TRBV6-1
J gene: TRBJ2-1
CDR3 length: 14
CDR3 protein: ASREPGGAAYNEQF

V gene: TRBV6-5
J gene: TRBJ1-3
CDR3 length: 13
CDR3 protein: ASSYRAASGNTIY